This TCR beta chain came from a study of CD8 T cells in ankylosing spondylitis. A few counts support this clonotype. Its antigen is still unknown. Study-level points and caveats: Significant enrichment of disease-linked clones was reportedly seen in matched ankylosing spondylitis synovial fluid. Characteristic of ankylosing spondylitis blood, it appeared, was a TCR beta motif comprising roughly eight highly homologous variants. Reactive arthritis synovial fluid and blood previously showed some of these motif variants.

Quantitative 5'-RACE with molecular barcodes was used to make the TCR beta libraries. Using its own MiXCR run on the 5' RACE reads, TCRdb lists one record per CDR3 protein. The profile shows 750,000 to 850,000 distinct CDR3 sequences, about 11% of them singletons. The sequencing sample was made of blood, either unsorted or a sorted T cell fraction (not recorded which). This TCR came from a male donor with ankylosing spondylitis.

In DNA, the CDR3 is TGTGCCAGCAGCTCCCGACAGGGTGGAAACACCATATATTTT. Its protein is CASSSRQGGNTIYF. The rearrangement joins TRBV7-2 to TRBJ1-3; 7 bases match TRBD1. The germline V gene has CDR1 SGHTA and CDR2 FQGNSA. With V trimmed by 4 bases and J by 3 bases, 3 bases remained unmatched. The CDR3 extends over 14 amino acids. The complete variable domain, with remaining parts taken from reference TRBV7-2 and TRBJ1-3, reads GAGVSQSPSNKVTEKGKDVELRCDPISGHTALYWYRQSLGQGLEFLIYFQGNSAPDKSGLPSDRFSAERTGGSVSTLTIQRTQQEDSAVYLCASSSRQGGNTIYFGEGSWLTVV.